This is a list of T cell receptor beta chains from one sample in a study of cytomegalovirus exposure and HLA in healthy donors. Profiling relied on immunoSEQ multiplex PCR, and the TCRdb table lists in-frame clones only, not all of them. Of around 97,000 clones listed, more than 75% were seen once; the top ten hold approximately 10%. Source material: PBMCs. The source of these receptors is a woman between 18 and 29 years old in good health and CMV-seropositive. Both conserved end residues are part of each CDR3. D genes are given only for firm matches. The size of a clone is reported for some rows only, either as once, few or many, or as a class for expanded clones.

CDR3 length	V gene	D gene	clone size	J gene	CDR3 protein
13	TRBV30	TRBD2	.	TRBJ2-7	CAWTSGFTYEQYF
15	TRBV27	.	.	TRBJ1-2	CASSLSVGVGYGYTF
15	TRBV9	TRBD2	.	TRBJ2-1	CASSPTSGTGNEQFF
16	TRBV19	TRBD2	.	TRBJ2-4	CASSTSSGGAKNIQYF
15	TRBV29-1	.	.	TRBJ2-1	CSVTPLVSAANEQFF
18	TRBV28	TRBD1	.	TRBJ1-5	CASRRRRDRGLSNQPQHF
19	TRBV7-8	TRBD2	.	.	CASSPPRTSGGSSIYEQYF
13	TRBV9	.	few	TRBJ1-6	CASSTGPNSPLHF
16	TRBV4-3	.	.	TRBJ2-7	CASSQDIGTRPYEQYF
16	TRBV18	TRBD2	.	TRBJ2-2	CASSPPGGAWTGELFF
14	TRBV6-6	.	.	TRBJ1-2	CASSYLFGGPGYTF
14	TRBV4-2	TRBD2	.	TRBJ2-1	CASNGGDSDNEQFF
15	TRBV7-8	.	.	TRBJ2-7	CASSLEDSRAHEQYF
14	TRBV10-3	TRBD1	.	TRBJ1-5	CAISEGQGDQPQHF
17	TRBV15	.	.	TRBJ2-1	CATASGGGLSSYNEQFF
15	TRBV5-1	TRBD1	.	TRBJ2-7	CASSSTGTGAYEQYF
14	TRBV4-1	.	.	TRBJ2-3	CASSPLKTGNTQYF
16	TRBV19	.	.	TRBJ1-1	CASNPGHHRSVTEAFF
17	TRBV9	.	.	TRBJ2-5	CASSPKNYWVDQETQYF
16	TRBV4-3	TRBD2	.	TRBJ2-3	CASSQGEGGGADTQYF
14	TRBV28	.	.	TRBJ1-1	CASRDSVGDSEAFF
12	TRBV7-3	.	.	TRBJ2-7	CASSSDTYEQYF
14	TRBV7-9	TRBD2	.	TRBJ2-7	CASSFRREGREQYF
12	TRBV15	.	.	TRBJ2-1	CATGRLDNEQFF
13	TRBV6-5	.	.	TRBJ1-1	CASYSRGIGKAFF
15	TRBV19	.	.	TRBJ1-5	CASSMVTGNNQPQHF